One sample yielded the 32 T cell receptor beta chains listed below, sequenced in a study of CD8 T cells in Susac syndrome. RNA totalling roughly 0.45 to 1 ug underwent reverse transcription with random hexamers. TCRdb re-called the immunoSEQ multiplex PCR reads through MiXCR, storing one row per CDR3 protein. In the table there are about 120,000 distinct CDR3 sequences, 96% of which are singletons. Sequenced input: CD4+ T cells from PBMCs. These receptors were taken from a human donor with Susac syndrome.

The V and J genes are TRBV20-1 and TRBJ1-2; D may be TRBD1 (5 bases). Trimming left V 6 bases short and J 4 bases short, with 18 bases between. The V gene's germline CDR1 is DFQATT and CDR2 SNEGSKA (reference sequence). The CDR3 has 14 residues. Here the CDR3 DNA reads TGCAGTGCGGGTGGCAGGGAGGTGGGCTATGGCTACACCTTC. Translation gives CSAGGREVGYGYTF.

This chain uses TRBV2 with TRBJ2-7, with a possible D match to TRBD2 (6 bases). This CDR3 spans 15 amino acids. Trimming removed 3 bases from V and 0 bases from J, with 12 bases in between. From germline, CDR1 is SNHLY and CDR2 FYNNEI. The CDR3: CASSDGGRTSYEQYF. CDR3 DNA sequence: TGTGCCAGCAGTGATGGAGGGAGGACCTCCTACGAGCAGTACTTC.

V is TRBV4-3 and J is TRBJ2-7; no firm D call. Between the trimmed V and J ends, which lost 1 base and 5 bases, there was a span of 9 bases. The germline V gene encodes CDR1 LGHNA and CDR2 YSLEER. The length of the CDR3 is 13 residues. CDR3 region: CASSQVLEDEQYF. The CDR3 DNA follows: TGCGCCAGCAGCCAAGTATTAGAGGACGAGCAGTACTTC.

This CDR3 is CASRSGPSTDTQYF. DNA for the CDR3: TGTGCCAGCCGTTCGGGACCTAGCACAGATACGCAGTATTTT. The J gene is TRBJ2-3, the V gene TRBV6-5, with D possibly called TRBD1 or TRBD2 (5 bases each). Germline CDR1 reads MNHEY; CDR2 reads SVGAGI. V was trimmed by 8 bases and J by 0 bases, leaving 12 bases between them. This CDR3 has 14 residues.

J is TRBJ2-6 and V is TRBV24-1; a weak D match, TRBD1 (6 bases). The CDR3 length is 17 residues. The V gene's germline CDR1 is KGHDR and CDR2 SFDVKD. V dropped 10 bases and J dropped 0 bases, with 18 bases sitting between them. The CDR3 loop reads CATSETGSLSGANVLTF. Here the CDR3 DNA reads TGTGCCACTTCCGAGACAGGTTCACTCTCTGGGGCCAACGTCCTGACTTTC.

The chain employs TRBV6-1 and TRBJ2-3; D remains unclear. The CDR3 runs 12 residues. V was clipped by 6 bases and J by 0 bases, with 4 bases between them. The germline gives CDR1 MNHNS, CDR2 SASEGT. This chain's CDR3 is CASRTSTDTQYF. Here the CDR3 DNA reads TGTGCCAGCAGGACTAGCACAGATACGCAGTATTTT.

The rearrangement joins TRBV20-1 to TRBJ2-3; no firm D call. The V gene's germline CDR1 is DFQATT and CDR2 SNEGSKA (reference sequence). The ends were cut back, 4 bases at V and 5 bases at J, with 10 bases in the middle. The CDR3 extends over 12 amino acids. CDR3 sequence reads: CSAIGTRDTQYF. DNA for the CDR3: TGCAGTGCTATAGGCACCAGAGATACGCAGTATTTT.

V usage is TRBV20-1 and J usage is TRBJ1-4, with D perhaps matching TRBD1 (6 bases). This CDR3 is built from 12 residues. The germline V gene encodes CDR1 DFQATT and CDR2 SNEGSKA (reference sequence). V was trimmed by 3 bases and J by 8 bases, leaving 10 bases between them. The CDR3 loop reads CSASTGMEKLFF. In nucleotides, the CDR3 is TGCAGTGCTAGTACAGGGATGGAAAAACTGTTTTTT.

The chain employs TRBV12-3 or TRBV12-4 and TRBJ2-1; 13 bases map to TRBD2. The J segment lost 9 bases and the V segment lost 2 bases, leaving 7 bases of the junction unmatched. There are 16 residues in the CDR3. CDR3 region: CASSLRTSGSHAEQFF. DNA for the CDR3: TGTGCCAGCAGTTTAAGGACTAGCGGGAGTCACGCTGAGCAGTTCTTC.

The rearrangement uses TRBV6-5 and TRBJ2-1; possibly TRBD2 for D (6 bases). Trimming removed 8 bases from V and 10 bases from J, with 18 bases in between. This CDR3 has 13 residues. The germline V gene has CDR1 MNHEY and CDR2 SVGAGI. CDR3 region: CASGSVAAGEQFF. CDR3 coding DNA: TGTGCCAGCGGGTCGGTAGCGGCGGGGGAGCAGTTCTTC.

This clonotype has just one count. This chain joins TRBV30 and TRBJ2-3, with a weak D call TRBD1 (5 bases). This CDR3 spans 12 amino acids. Trimming took 4 bases from V and 4 from J, leaving 9 bases between them. The germline CDR1 and CDR2 sequences are GTSNPN and SVGIG (reference sequence). The CDR3 DNA reads as TGTGCCTGGACAGGGATTGCAGATACGCAGTATTTT. Its translation: CAWTGIADTQYF.

The V gene is TRBV20-1, the J gene TRBJ1-1; D is possibly TRBD1 (6 bases). The CDR3 is 14 amino acids. Germline assignment: CDR1 DFQATT and CDR2 SNEGSKA (reference sequence). V lost 3 bases to trimming and J lost 1 base, with 12 bases between them. The CDR3 region is CSARAGGANTEAFF. The CDR3 DNA follows: TGCAGTGCTAGGGCGGGGGGGGCGAACACTGAAGCTTTCTTT.

The chain has TRBV27 and TRBJ1-2, with 7 nucleotides matching TRBD1. The CDR3 contains 17 residues. The V segment lost 5 bases and the J segment 11 bases; nucleotides outside the gene matches: 23. Per the germline V gene, CDR1 is MNHEY and CDR2 is SMNVEV (reference sequence). CDR3 DNA: TGTGCCAGCAGTGCCGGGACAGTACCTCGAAAGGACACCAAATACACCTTC. Translation gives CASSAGTVPRKDTKYTF.

The chain has TRBV6-2 or TRBV6-3 and TRBJ2-1; 9 nucleotides align to TRBD1. This CDR3 comprises 12 residues. V shed 6 bases, J shed 10 bases, and the junction held 4 bases outside the gene matches. Germline CDR1 is MNHEY and CDR2 is SVGEGT. DNA of the CDR3: TGTGCCAGCAGAAAGGACAGGGGAGAGCAGTTCTTC. It encodes CASRKDRGEQFF.

The rearrangement uses TRBV21-1 and TRBJ2-7; the D call in the table, TRBD1, was not verified against the DNA. TRBV21-1 is a pseudogene. The CDR3 totals 14 residues. The CDR3 DNA is TGTGCCAGCAGCTCAGGGGTTACAGCGAGCGAGCAGTACTTC. The encoded protein is CASSSGVTASEQYF.

The chain recombines TRBV6-5 with TRBJ2-5; the match to TRBD1 covers 7 bases. The CDR3 contains 13 residues. Germline lookup yields CDR1 MNHEY and CDR2 SVGAGI. Unmatched junction bases numbered 7, after V lost 8 bases and J lost 4 bases. DNA of the CDR3: TGTGCCAGCGGACAGACAGGGACAGAGACCCAGTACTTC. It encodes CASGQTGTETQYF.

This clonotype was found once. The gene calls are TRBV30 and TRBJ2-2; D gene unclear. Trimming took off 0 bases at V and 5 bases at J, with 1 base between the two ends. Germline values: CDR1 GTSNPN, CDR2 SVGIG (reference sequence). This CDR3 has 11 amino acids. The CDR3 spells CAWSVTGELFF. The CDR3 nucleotides are TGTGCCTGGAGTGTTACCGGGGAGCTGTTTTTT. The whole variable domain, filled in from reference TRBV30 and TRBJ2-2, reads SQTIHQWPATLVQPVGSPLSLECTVEGTSNPNLYWYRQAAGRGLQLLFYSVGIGQISSEVPQNLSASRPQDRQFILSSKKLLLSDSGFYLCAWSVTGELFFGEGSRLTVL.

The rearrangement joins TRBV29-1 to TRBJ1-5; D possibly corresponds to TRBD1 (5 bases). Germline CDR1 reads SQVTM; CDR2 reads ANQGSEA. The germline V and J ends were trimmed by 4 bases and 0 bases, with 10 bases remaining between them. CDR3 length equals 14 residues. CDR3 amino acids: CSVVETDSNQPQHF. The CDR3 nucleotides are TGCAGCGTTGTTGAGACAGATAGCAATCAGCCCCAGCATTTT.

This chain connects TRBV9 to TRBJ1-1; D is unresolved. Germline loops: CDR1 SGDLS, CDR2 YYNGEE. The V end was cut by 1 base, the J end by 4 bases, with 17 bases between. The length of the CDR3 is 16 residues. This CDR3 reads CASSVSLRTPSTEAFF. The CDR3 bases are TGTGCCAGCAGCGTATCCTTACGGACCCCTAGCACTGAAGCTTTCTTT.

CDR3 nucleotides: TGTGCCAGCAGTTTAAGCGGGAGCACTGAAGCTTTCTTT. Translation gives CASSLSGSTEAFF. V usage is TRBV12-3 or TRBV12-4 and J usage is TRBJ1-1; no firm D call. CDR3 length: 13 amino acids. Trimming cost V 2 bases and J 4 bases, with 8 bases left between them.

V gene TRBV12-3 or TRBV12-4 combines with J gene TRBJ1-2, with TRBD1 matching over 7 bases. The CDR3 runs to 13 residues. V lost 3 bases and J lost 7; bases outside the gene matches: 5. In DNA, the CDR3 is TGTGCCAGCAGTTTGGCGACAGGGAGTGGCTACACCTTC. Encoded protein: CASSLATGSGYTF.

V is TRBV18 and J is TRBJ2-1; TRBD2 agrees at 8 bases. Germline trimming cut 2 bases from V and 7 bases from J; bases unmatched to any gene: 7. Germline lookup yields CDR1 KGHSH and CDR2 LQKENI. This CDR3 is 15 amino acids long. The CDR3 nucleotides read TGTGCCAGCTCACCAACCTCGGGGGGGAGGAATGAGCAGTTCTTC. Protein product: CASSPTSGGRNEQFF.

This clonotype was detected only once. The chain joins TRBV14 to TRBJ1-1; D gene ambiguous. Germline lookup yields CDR1 SGHDN and CDR2 FVKESK. This CDR3 spans 11 amino acids. The germline V and J ends were trimmed by 1 base and 9 bases, with 6 bases remaining between them. The CDR3 is CASSQAVQAFF. The DNA for the CDR3 is TGTGCCAGCAGCCAAGCAGTACAAGCTTTCTTT. Complete variable domain (other parts from reference TRBV14 and TRBJ1-1): EAGVTQFPSHSVIEKGQTVTLRCDPISGHDNLYWYRRVMGKEIKFLLHFVKESKQDESGMPNNRFLAERTGGTYSTLKVQPAELEDSGVYFCASSQAVQAFFGQGTRLTVV.

V is TRBV9 and J is TRBJ2-5; the match to TRBD2 covers 8 bases. With 0 bases clipped from V and 5 bases from J, the junction kept 9 bases outside the gene matches. The germline V gene has CDR1 SGDLS and CDR2 YYNGEE. The CDR3 runs to 16 residues. The CDR3 DNA reads TGTGCCAGCAGCGTAGCTACACTGGCTAGCGGGGAGACCCAGTACTTC. Translation: CASSVATLASGETQYF.

The J gene is TRBJ2-5, the V gene TRBV20-1; D may be TRBD1 or TRBD2 (5 bases each). The CDR3 length is 15 residues. The germline CDR1 and CDR2 sequences are DFQATT and SNEGSKA (reference sequence). V gave up 3 bases and J gave up 2 bases, with 16 bases separating them. The CDR3 DNA reads as TGCAGTGCTAGGAACGCGGGTGGGGGACAAGAGACCCAGTACTTC. This encodes CSARNAGGGQETQYF.

About this clonotype itself: Its ends do not fully match the called genes, so a read error is possible. This chain joins TRBV20-1 and TRBJ1-1; a possible D gene is TRBD1 (6 bases). CDR1 is DFQATT and CDR2 is SNEGSKA in the germline V gene (reference sequence). This CDR3 has 14 residues. This chain's CDR3 is CSAPQSVEWGRSLF. In DNA form, the CDR3 reads TGCAGTGCTCCCCAGTCGGTAGAGTGGGGGCGATCGCTCTTT.

This clonotype was seen a single time. The chain employs TRBV15 and TRBJ2-3; TRBD1 aligns across 8 bases. This CDR3 comprises 15 residues. CDR1 LNHNV and CDR2 YYDKDF come from the germline V gene (reference sequence). Trimming at V came to 2 bases and at J to 4 bases, leaving 5 bases not matched to a gene. The CDR3 DNA reads TGTGCCACCAGCAGACCGCGACAGGGGTCAGATACGCAGTATTTT. Translation: CATSRPRQGSDTQYF.

This chain joins TRBV3-1 and TRBJ1-5; unclear D gene. The germline V and J ends were trimmed by 3 bases and 4 bases, with 10 bases remaining between them. Per germline, CDR1 LGHDT and CDR2 YNNKEL (reference sequence). The CDR3 is 14 residues long. The CDR3 loop reads CASSHAVLNQPQHF. Written as DNA, the CDR3 is TGTGCCAGCAGCCACGCAGTTCTAAATCAGCCCCAGCATTTT.

The CDR3 here is CASSLEDRGELFF. CDR3 in DNA: TGCGCCAGCAGCTTGGAGGACAGGGGGGAGCTGTTTTTT. V is TRBV5-1 and J is TRBJ2-2; 7 nucleotides match TRBD1. From germline, CDR1 is SGHRS and CDR2 YFSETQ. J lost 8 bases, V lost 0 bases, and 1 base had no gene match. This CDR3 comprises 13 residues.

The V call is TRBV30, the J call TRBJ2-1; the D is unclear. CDR3 length: 14 residues. Looked up from germline, CDR1 is GTSNPN and CDR2 is SVGIG (reference sequence). Trimming took off 5 bases at V and 0 bases at J, with 11 bases between the two ends. The CDR3 spells CAWEIYSSYNEQFF. CDR3 sequence (DNA): TGTGCCTGGGAGATCTATAGCTCCTACAATGAGCAGTTCTTC.

The V call is TRBV29-1, the J call TRBJ1-4; D perhaps matches TRBD1 (6 bases). V dropped 4 bases and J dropped 0 bases, with 9 bases sitting between them. The germline CDR1 and CDR2 sequences are SQVTM and ANQGSEA. This CDR3 has 14 residues. This chain's CDR3 is CSVGDNPTNEKLFF. For the CDR3, the DNA is TGCAGCGTTGGGGACAACCCAACTAATGAAAAACTGTTTTTT.

This clonotype was counted a single time. The chain links TRBV20-1 to TRBJ2-5; tentatively, D is TRBD2 (5 bases). CDR1 is DFQATT, CDR2 SNEGSKA, per germline (reference sequence). This CDR3 is 16 amino acids long. With 0 bases removed from V and 5 bases from J, the gap between germline ends came to 19 bases. CDR3 bases: TGCAGTGCTAGAGATCGGTCGACCCACGGGGTGGAGACCCAGTACTTC. This encodes CSARDRSTHGVETQYF.